These 2 T cell receptor beta chains were sequenced from one sample in a study of shared clonotypes between healthy human individuals. The data were produced by immunoSEQ multiplex PCR, yet TCRdb's version contains in-frame clones alone and is incomplete. The sample lists over a million clones, about 96% seen once, with about 1.2% in the top ten. Material for sequencing was naive CD4+ T cells sorted from blood. Subset indicated: CD45RA+ positively selected. The receptors originated from a young man in good health.

The CDR3 spells CASPLQGAHYEQYF. The CDR3 DNA sequence: TGCGCCAGCCCTCTACAGGGCGCCCACTACGAGCAGTACTTC. The chain joins TRBV10-1 to TRBJ2-7, with D tentatively TRBD1 (6 bases). CDR1 is WNHNN, CDR2 SYGVQD, per germline (reference sequence). CDR3 size: 14 residues. V was trimmed by 8 bases and J by 3 bases, leaving 17 bases between them.

The genes are TRBV7-3 and TRBJ2-7; 7 bases map to TRBD2. Germline assignment: CDR1 SGHTA and CDR2 FQGTGA. V was pared by 5 bases and J by 3 bases, with 10 bases of the junction left unmatched. The CDR3 has 15 residues. CDR3 nucleotides: TGTGCCAGCAGCCCCTACTCTAGCGGAGACTACGAGCAGTACTTC. Protein: CASSPYSSGDYEQYF. The full variable domain, rest sourced from reference TRBV7-3 and TRBJ2-7, is GAGVSQTPSNKVTEKGKYVELRCDPISGHTALYWYRQSLGQGPEFLIYFQGTGAADDSGLPNDRFFAVRPEGSVSTLKIQRTERGDSAVYLCASSPYSSGDYEQYFGPGTRLTVT.